This T cell receptor (beta chain) comes out of a study of blood T cells in healthy people across ages. Whole-study results and caveats: Expanded clonotype shifts may have been confounded, as the donors had an unknown CMV status.

Regarding this clonotype: Its specificity is unknown.

The CDR3 length is 15 residues. CDR1 SNHLY and CDR2 FYNNEI come from the germline V gene. The V gene lost 1 base and the J gene lost 9 bases, with 16 bases spanning the gap. Next came a second PCR, run for roughly 7 to 12 cycles, which used a sample-barcoded 5' primer along with a J-beta primer mix. Samples each returned at least 2.5 million CDR3-containing paired-end reads. Each CDR3 protein is one row after TCRdb ran MiXCR on the 5' RACE reads. The sample includes 1.5 million or so distinct CDR3 sequences, 35% to 45% of them seen just once. Specimen: blood. The clonotype comes from a woman aged 18-29 years in good health. The chain carries TRBV2 and TRBJ2-1; D perhaps matches TRBD1 (5 bases). CDR3 protein: CASSEVGHPTGEQFF. The CDR3 DNA reads TGTGCCAGCAGTGAAGTGGGGCATCCCACAGGTGAGCAGTTCTTC.